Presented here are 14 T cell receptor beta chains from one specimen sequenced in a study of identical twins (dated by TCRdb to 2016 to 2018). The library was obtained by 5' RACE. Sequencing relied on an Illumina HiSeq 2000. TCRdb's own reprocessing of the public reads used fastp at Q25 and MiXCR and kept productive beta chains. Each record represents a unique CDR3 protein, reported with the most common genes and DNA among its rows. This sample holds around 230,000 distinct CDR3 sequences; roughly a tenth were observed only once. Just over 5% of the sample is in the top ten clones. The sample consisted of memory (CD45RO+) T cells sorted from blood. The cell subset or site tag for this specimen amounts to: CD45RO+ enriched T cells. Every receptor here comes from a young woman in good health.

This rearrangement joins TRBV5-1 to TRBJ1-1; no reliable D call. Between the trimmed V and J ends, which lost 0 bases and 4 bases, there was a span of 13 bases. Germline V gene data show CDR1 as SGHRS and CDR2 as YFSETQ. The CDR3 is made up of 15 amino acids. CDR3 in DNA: TGCGCCAGCAGCTTGGGGGGAACGGTGGCCACTGAAGCTTTCTTT. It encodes CASSLGGTVATEAFF.

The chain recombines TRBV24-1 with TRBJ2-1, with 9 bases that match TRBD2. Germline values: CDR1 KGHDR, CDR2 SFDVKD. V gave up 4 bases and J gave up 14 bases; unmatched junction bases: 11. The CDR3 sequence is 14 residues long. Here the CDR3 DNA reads TGTGCCACCAGTGACACGACTAGCGGTGTGAGGAAGTTCTTC. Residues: CATSDTTSGVRKFF.

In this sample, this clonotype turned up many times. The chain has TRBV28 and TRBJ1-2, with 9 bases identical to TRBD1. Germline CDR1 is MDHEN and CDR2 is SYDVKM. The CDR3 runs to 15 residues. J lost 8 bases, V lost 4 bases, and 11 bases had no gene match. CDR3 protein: CASSSLTGGAEGYTF. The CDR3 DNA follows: TGTGCCAGCAGTTCCCTTACAGGGGGCGCGGAGGGCTACACCTTC.

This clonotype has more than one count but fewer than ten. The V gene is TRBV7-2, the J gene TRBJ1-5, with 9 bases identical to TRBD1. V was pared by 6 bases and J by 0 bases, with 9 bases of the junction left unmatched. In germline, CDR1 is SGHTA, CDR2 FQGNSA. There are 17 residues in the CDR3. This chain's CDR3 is CASSRTGGVYSNQPQHF. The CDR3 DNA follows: TGTGCCAGCAGTCGTACAGGGGGCGTATATAGCAATCAGCCCCAGCATTTT.

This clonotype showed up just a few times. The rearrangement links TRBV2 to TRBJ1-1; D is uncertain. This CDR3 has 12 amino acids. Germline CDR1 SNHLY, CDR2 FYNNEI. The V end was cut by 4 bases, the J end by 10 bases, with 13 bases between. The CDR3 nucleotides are TGTGCCAGCAGTGGGCTCCAGGTCCGAGCTTTCTTT. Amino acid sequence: CASSGLQVRAFF.

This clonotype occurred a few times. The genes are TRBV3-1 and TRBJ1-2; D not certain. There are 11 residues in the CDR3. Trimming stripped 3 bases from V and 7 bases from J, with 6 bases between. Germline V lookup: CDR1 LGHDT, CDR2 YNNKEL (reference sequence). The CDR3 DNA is TGTGCCAGCAGCCAGCAAGGTGGCTACACCTTC. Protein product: CASSQQGGYTF.

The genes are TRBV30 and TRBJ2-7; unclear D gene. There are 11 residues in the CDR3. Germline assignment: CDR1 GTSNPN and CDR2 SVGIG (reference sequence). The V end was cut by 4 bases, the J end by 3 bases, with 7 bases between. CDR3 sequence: CAWISFYEQYF. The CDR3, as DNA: TGTGCCTGGATAAGCTTCTACGAGCAGTACTTC.

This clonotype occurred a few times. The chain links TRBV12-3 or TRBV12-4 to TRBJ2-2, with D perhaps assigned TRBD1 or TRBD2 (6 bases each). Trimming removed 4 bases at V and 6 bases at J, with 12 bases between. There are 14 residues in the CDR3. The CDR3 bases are TGTGCCAGCAGTTCCTCTAGGGGGGCCGGGGAGCTGTTTTTT. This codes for CASSSSRGAGELFF.

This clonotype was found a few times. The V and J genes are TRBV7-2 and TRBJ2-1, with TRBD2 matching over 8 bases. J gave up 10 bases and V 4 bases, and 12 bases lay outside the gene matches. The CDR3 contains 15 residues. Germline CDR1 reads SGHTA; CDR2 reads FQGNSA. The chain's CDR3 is CASSWGGTRGREQFF. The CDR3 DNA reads TGTGCCAGCAGCTGGGGGGGGACTAGAGGCAGGGAGCAGTTCTTC.

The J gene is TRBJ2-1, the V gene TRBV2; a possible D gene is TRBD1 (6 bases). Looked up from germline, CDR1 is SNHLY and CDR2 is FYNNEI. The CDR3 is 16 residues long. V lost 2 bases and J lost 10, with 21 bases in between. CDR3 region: CASSEYHREVFGEQFF. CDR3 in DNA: TGTGCCAGCAGTGAATACCACAGGGAAGTATTCGGGGAGCAGTTCTTC.

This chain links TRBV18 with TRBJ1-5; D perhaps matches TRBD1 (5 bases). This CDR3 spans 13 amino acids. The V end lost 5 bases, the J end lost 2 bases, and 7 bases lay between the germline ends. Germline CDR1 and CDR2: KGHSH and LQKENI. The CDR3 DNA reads TGTGCCAGCTCAGAACAGGGCAATCAGCCCCAGCATTTT. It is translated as CASSEQGNQPQHF.

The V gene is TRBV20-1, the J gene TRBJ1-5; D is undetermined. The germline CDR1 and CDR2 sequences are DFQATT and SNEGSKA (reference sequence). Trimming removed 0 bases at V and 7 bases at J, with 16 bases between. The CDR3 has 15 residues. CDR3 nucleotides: TGCAGTGCTAGAGAAGGAGGGAATCTTCGGCAGCCCCAGCATTTT. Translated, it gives CSAREGGNLRQPQHF.

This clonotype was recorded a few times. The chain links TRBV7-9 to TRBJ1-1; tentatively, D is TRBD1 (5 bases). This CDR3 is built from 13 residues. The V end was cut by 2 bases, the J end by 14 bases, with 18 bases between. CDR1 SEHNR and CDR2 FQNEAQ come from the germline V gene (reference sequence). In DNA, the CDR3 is TGTGCCAGCAGCTTATCTCAGACCGGGGGATTGTTCTTT. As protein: CASSLSQTGGLFF.

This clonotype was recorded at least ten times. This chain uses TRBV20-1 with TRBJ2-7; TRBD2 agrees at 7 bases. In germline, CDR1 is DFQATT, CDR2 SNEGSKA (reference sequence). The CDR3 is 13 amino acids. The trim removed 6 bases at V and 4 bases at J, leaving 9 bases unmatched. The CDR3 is CSATTLARYEQYF. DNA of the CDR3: TGCAGTGCAACGACACTAGCGCGGTACGAGCAGTACTTC.